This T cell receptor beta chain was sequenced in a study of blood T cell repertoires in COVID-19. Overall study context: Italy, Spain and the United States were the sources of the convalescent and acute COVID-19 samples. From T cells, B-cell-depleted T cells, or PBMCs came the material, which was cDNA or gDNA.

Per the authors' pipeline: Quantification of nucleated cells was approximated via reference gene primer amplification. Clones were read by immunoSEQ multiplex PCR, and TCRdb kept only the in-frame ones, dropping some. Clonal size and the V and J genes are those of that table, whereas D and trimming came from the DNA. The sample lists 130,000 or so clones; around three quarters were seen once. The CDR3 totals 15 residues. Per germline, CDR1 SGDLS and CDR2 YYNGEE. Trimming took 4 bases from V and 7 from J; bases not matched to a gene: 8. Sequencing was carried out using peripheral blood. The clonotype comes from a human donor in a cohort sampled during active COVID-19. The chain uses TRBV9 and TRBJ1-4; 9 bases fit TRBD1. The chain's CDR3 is CASSTRTGEAEKLFF. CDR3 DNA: TGTGCCAGCAGCACCCGGACAGGGGAAGCTGAAAAACTGTTTTTT.